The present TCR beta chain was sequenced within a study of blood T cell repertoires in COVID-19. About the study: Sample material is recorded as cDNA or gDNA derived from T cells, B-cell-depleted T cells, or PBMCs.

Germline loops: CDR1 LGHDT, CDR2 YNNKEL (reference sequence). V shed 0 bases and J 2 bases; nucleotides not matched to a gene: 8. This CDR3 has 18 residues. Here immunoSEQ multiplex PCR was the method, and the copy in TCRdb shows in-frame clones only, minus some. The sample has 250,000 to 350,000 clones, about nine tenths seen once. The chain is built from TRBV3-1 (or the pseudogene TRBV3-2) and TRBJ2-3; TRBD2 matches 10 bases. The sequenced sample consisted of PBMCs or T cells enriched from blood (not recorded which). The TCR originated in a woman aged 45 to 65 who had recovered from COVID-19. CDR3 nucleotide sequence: TGTGCCAGCAGCCAAGAGAGAGCGGGAGGGTTATACACAGATACGCAGTATTTT. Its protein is CASSQERAGGLYTDTQYF.